This T cell receptor beta chain is drawn from a study of T cell responses to AZD1222 COVID-19 vaccine (dated by TCRdb to the early 2020s). Concerning the study at large: AZD1222 recipients given second doses at about 4 weeks or at about 12 weeks were pooled, since spike-specific TCR depth and breadth were not found to differ between the two schedules. A total of 230 or so trial participants underwent TCR sequencing, of whom 207 received two doses of AZD1222 and approximately 25 received two doses of the MenACWY control vaccine. Enrollment into the trials was organized by age into subgroups of 18-55, 56-69 and 70-plus years, and those subgroups contained roughly 140, 27 and 60 TCR-sequenced participants, respectively.

The CDR3 regions of human TCRbeta chains were subjected to immunosequencing. Per the authors' processing: TCRs in the repertoires were matched against a reference library of SARS-CoV-2-specific TCRs that had been generated with the MIRA antigen-specificity platform. Breadth was defined as the fraction of unique TCRs that were SARS-CoV-2-associated, and depth was defined as the fraction of total T cells that were SARS-CoV-2-associated. Using the MIRA data, each spike-specific TCR was mapped to the spike region that the TCR reacts to and placed in a CD4 or CD8 class. Log10-transformed breadth and depth values were compared by one-way ANOVA with Sidak's multiple comparisons tests. Here the immuneACCESS table is served through TCRdb, limited to in-frame sequences with V and J called. Missing clones are a known gap in these copies; in checked studies unresolved V genes cover under half, and the rest lacks a known reason. That table supplies the V and J calls and clone size; D and trimming were determined from the DNA. This sample comprises more than 80,000 clones, roughly 86% of them detected only once. The biggest ten clones account for approximately 6.3% of the sample.

To note about this clone: There is no known antigen for this receptor. No per-base quality is available; no much larger clone lies one base away.

Explained via the paper, the time point label denotes: baseline before first vaccination. Vaccinee samples were obtained from the UK trials COV001 and COV002, which included a single-blind randomized controlled phase 2/3 trial of AZD1222 (ChAdOx1 nCoV-19) in healthy adults. Trial participant PBMC samples were collected at day 0 and day 28 after the second dose for TCRbeta chain sequencing. General study outcomes and caveats: Because no samples from the day 14 peak response were available, repertoires could be characterized only after the peak T cell response. The 56-69-year group was small, and its depth increase did not reach significance, likely because of low power. The vaccine-associated CD4 TCRs covered the entire spike protein, and the dominant responses fell in regions 160-218 and 743-854. Participants were mostly white British, with more females than males. The authors suggested clonal diversity may have been underestimated. Conclusions about previously exposed vaccinees are limited because only 5 or 6 AZD1222 recipients were SARS-CoV-2 seropositive at baseline. Epitopes outside the regions mutated in the B.1.351 and B.1.1.7 variants were reportedly recognized by nearly half of the unique spike-specific TCRs. A significant rise in spike-specific TCR breadth and depth was observed after two AZD1222 doses relative to day 0 and relative to MenACWY recipients.

The material sequenced was peripheral blood, taken on day 0 of AZD1222 vaccination. The TCR sequence derives from an adult in good health.

CDR3 loop: CASSLNPGSRRTDTQYF. The sequence in DNA is TGTGCCAGCAGCTTAAACCCTGGCAGCCGGCGCACAGATACGCAGTATTTT. Here the chain combines TRBV7-3 and TRBJ2-3; the D gene identity is not certain. The germline V gene provides CDR1 SGHTA and CDR2 FQGTGA. Cut back by 1 base and 1 base, the V and J ends lie 15 bases apart. Its CDR3 holds 17 amino acids, cysteine through phenylalanine. Just the 51-base CDR3 DNA is kept, in frame starting at base 1. The CDR3 plus the reference TRBV7-3 and TRBJ2-3 genes for the other parts give the full variable domain: GAGVSQTPSNKVTEKGKYVELRCDPISGHTALYWYRQSLGQGPEFLIYFQGTGAADDSGLPNDRFFAVRPEGSVSTLKIQRTERGDSAVYLCASSLNPGSRRTDTQYFGPGTRLTVL.